This T cell receptor (beta chain) stems from a study of glioma-infiltrating T cells after dendritic cell vaccination. Study-wide results and limits: Patients with more pretreatment TILs had longer time to progression and survival.

Generated by immunoSEQ multiplex PCR, the TCRdb table keeps only in-frame clones and is missing some. This sample carries 85,000 to 100,000 clones, around four fifths of them seen once, and the ten largest clones take approximately 2%. Worth noting for this clone: Antigen specificity is unknown.

Time point given: after dendritic cell vaccination, including at tumor progression/relapse. The CDR3 spans 15 residues. Germline lookup yields CDR1 MNHNS and CDR2 SASEGT. The V end was cut by 0 bases, the J end by 4 bases, with 12 bases between. This clonotype originated in a human donor with glioblastoma. This specimen was blood, taken after dendritic cell vaccination. The chain employs TRBV6-1 and TRBJ1-2; D possibly corresponds to TRBD1 (5 bases). The CDR3 loop is CASSEAVRVAYGYTF. In nucleotides, the CDR3 is TGTGCCAGCAGTGAAGCGGTCAGGGTGGCCTATGGCTACACCTTC.